This paragraph reports one T cell receptor (beta chain). The junction differs from germline at one of its ends, possibly a read error. The entry originates in a study of T-cell memory formation after mild COVID-19. Germline V gene sequence: CDR1 SNHLY, CDR2 FYNNEI. This CDR3 has 15 residues. TCR alpha and TCR beta cDNA libraries carrying sample barcodes and UMIs came from 5'RACE with constant-segment primers. TCRdb processed the 5' RACE reads anew with MiXCR; each CDR3 protein has one entry. Counted here are 300,000 to 350,000 distinct CDR3 sequences, around 15% occurring once; the ten biggest clones make up approximately 22%.

This TCR came from a man aged 18 to 30 who had mild COVID-19 (a few samples of this study predate the infection). Cell type and time point are not known. The rearrangement joins TRBV2 to TRBJ1-1; D call uncertain. The specimen was PBMCs or a T cell subset sorted from them (not recorded which). CDR3 protein: CASREGRASTTEAFF. DNA for the CDR3: TGTGCCAGCAGGGAAGGACGCGCGTCTACCACTGAAGCTTTCTTT.